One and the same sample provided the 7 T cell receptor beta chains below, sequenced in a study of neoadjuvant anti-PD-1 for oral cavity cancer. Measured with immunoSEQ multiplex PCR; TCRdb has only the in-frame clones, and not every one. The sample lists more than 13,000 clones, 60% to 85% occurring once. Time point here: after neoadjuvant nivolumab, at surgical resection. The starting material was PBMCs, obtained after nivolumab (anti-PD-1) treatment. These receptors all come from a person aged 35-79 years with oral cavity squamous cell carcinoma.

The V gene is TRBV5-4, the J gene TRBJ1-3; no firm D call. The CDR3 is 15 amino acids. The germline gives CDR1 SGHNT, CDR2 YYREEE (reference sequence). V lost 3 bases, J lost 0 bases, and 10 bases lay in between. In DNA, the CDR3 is TGTGCCAGCAGCTCCAAAACTAACTCTGGAAACACCATATATTTT. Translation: CASSSKTNSGNTIYF.

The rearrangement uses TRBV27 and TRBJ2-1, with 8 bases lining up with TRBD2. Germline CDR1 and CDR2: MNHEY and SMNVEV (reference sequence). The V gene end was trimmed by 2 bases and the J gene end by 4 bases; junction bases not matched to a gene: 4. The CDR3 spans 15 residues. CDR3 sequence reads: CASSLVAGTYNEQFF. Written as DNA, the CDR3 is TGTGCCAGCAGTTTAGTAGCGGGGACGTACAATGAGCAGTTCTTC.

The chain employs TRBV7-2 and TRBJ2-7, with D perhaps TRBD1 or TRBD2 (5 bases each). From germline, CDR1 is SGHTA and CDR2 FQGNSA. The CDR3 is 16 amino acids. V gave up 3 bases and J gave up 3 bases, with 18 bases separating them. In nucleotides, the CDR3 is TGTGCCAGCAGCTTCCCATTTGGGGGTACCCACTACGAGCAGTACTTC. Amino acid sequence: CASSFPFGGTHYEQYF. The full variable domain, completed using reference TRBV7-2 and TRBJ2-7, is GAGVSQSPSNKVTEKGKDVELRCDPISGHTALYWYRQSLGQGLEFLIYFQGNSAPDKSGLPSDRFSAERTGGSVSTLTIQRTQQEDSAVYLCASSFPFGGTHYEQYFGPGTRLTVT.

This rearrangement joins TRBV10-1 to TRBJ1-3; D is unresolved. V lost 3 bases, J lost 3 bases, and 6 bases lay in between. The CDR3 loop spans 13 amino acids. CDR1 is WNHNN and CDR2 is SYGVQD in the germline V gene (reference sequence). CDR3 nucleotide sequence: TGCGCCAGCAGTGAATCCCTTGGAAACACCATATATTTT. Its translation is CASSESLGNTIYF.

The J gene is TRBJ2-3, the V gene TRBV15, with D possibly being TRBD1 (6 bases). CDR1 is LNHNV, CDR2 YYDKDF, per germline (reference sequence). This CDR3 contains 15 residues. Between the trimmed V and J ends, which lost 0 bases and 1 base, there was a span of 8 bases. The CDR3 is CATSRDRGGTDTQYF. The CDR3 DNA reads TGTGCCACCAGCAGAGACAGGGGTGGCACAGATACGCAGTATTTT.

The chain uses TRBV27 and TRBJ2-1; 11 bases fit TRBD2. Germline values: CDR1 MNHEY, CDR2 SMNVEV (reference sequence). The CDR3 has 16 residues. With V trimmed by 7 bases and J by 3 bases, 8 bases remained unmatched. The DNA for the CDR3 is TGTGCCAGCAACACCCTAGCGGGAGGTTACTACAATGAGCAGTTCTTC. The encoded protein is CASNTLAGGYYNEQFF.

The CDR3 spells CASSEHRDSYTF. The CDR3 DNA is TGTGCCAGCAGCGAACACAGGGACTCCTACACCTTC. This rearrangement joins TRBV7-8 to TRBJ1-2, with TRBD1 as a possible D gene (6 bases). This CDR3 is 12 amino acids long. Per germline, CDR1 SGHVS and CDR2 FQNEAQ. The V and J ends lost 5 bases and 10 bases respectively, with 14 bases between them.